These 18 T cell receptor beta chains share one sample of origin, sequenced in a study of beta chain features in type 1 diabetes. The study's findings and limits: Shorter TCRB CDR3s, moderately but significantly so, marked every one of the four CD4+ subsets in Type 1 diabetes patients.

Their specific antigens are unknown. The entirety of the isolated RNA underwent reverse transcription, so expressed TCRB transcripts were sequenced. Method: immunoSEQ multiplex PCR; TCRdb's copy keeps in-frame clones and lacks some. Among some 330,000 clones listed, around 12% were seen once. The sample was naive CD4+ T cells from blood. The origin of the receptors is a woman between 18 and 29 years old with type 1 diabetes.

This clone was detected a few times. V and J are TRBV7-9 and TRBJ1-1; maybe TRBD1 (6 bases). Between the trimmed V and J ends, which lost 5 bases and 5 bases, there was a span of 15 bases. The length of the CDR3 is 14 residues. Germline CDR1 SEHNR, CDR2 FQNEAQ (reference sequence). CDR3 coding DNA: TGTGCCAGCAGCGCGTTGCGGGGGCGAACTGAAGCTTTCTTT. As protein: CASSALRGRTEAFF.

The gene calls are TRBV7-3 and TRBJ2-7, with 7 bases fitting TRBD2. Germline V CDR1 and CDR2: SGHTA, FQGTGA. The CDR3 consists of 14 residues. V lost 5 bases and J lost 5; bases outside the gene matches: 9. The CDR3 DNA sequence: TGTGCCAGCAGCCGCAGCGGGAATAGGGACGAGCAGTACTTC. Its protein product is CASSRSGNRDEQYF.

This chain connects TRBV11-2 to TRBJ2-5; TRBD2 is a possible D gene (6 bases). Germline CDR1 and CDR2: SGHAT and FQNNGV. V lost 2 bases, J lost 1 base, and 17 bases lay in between. The CDR3 is made up of 17 amino acids. CDR3 loop: CASSLLLYPGLQETQYF. The CDR3, as DNA: TGTGCCAGCAGCTTACTTCTTTATCCGGGACTCCAAGAGACCCAGTACTTC.

The V and J genes are TRBV9 and TRBJ2-2; possibly TRBD2 for D (5 bases). Germline loops: CDR1 SGDLS, CDR2 YYNGEE. V was clipped by 0 bases and J by 5 bases, with 14 bases between them. The CDR3 covers 16 residues. The CDR3 sequence: CASSVAVGVRTGELFF. The CDR3 DNA reads as TGTGCCAGCAGCGTAGCGGTGGGAGTGCGGACCGGGGAGCTGTTTTTT.

Regarding this clone: At the DNA level, this CDR3 is encoded by other sequences in the same sample as well. The chain links TRBV18 to TRBJ1-5; maybe TRBD1 (5 bases). The CDR3 spans 13 residues. Trimming took 3 bases from V and 5 from J, leaving 8 bases between them. Germline loops: CDR1 KGHSH, CDR2 LQKENI. Here the CDR3 DNA reads TGTGCCAGCTCACCGGGCAGGGATCAGCCCCAGCATTTT. This sequence encodes CASSPGRDQPQHF.

The chain carries TRBV12-5 and TRBJ1-1; D might be TRBD1 (5 bases). CDR1 and CDR2 from the germline V gene are LGHNT and FRNRAP. Between the trimmed V and J ends, which lost 2 bases and 6 bases, there was a span of 13 bases. The CDR3 totals 14 residues. CDR3 protein: CASGLSGGESEAFF. The CDR3, as DNA: TGTGCTAGTGGTTTGTCCGGGGGGGAATCTGAAGCTTTCTTT.

Comment on this clone: In the same sample, other DNA sequences code for this CDR3. This chain links TRBV7-9 with TRBJ1-5, with 9 positions matching TRBD1. This CDR3 region has 14 residues. CDR1 and CDR2 from the germline V gene are SEHNR and FQNEAQ (reference sequence). J was trimmed by 7 bases and V by 5 bases; bases with no gene match: 6. The CDR3 DNA sequence: TGTGCCAGCAGCAGAGGGACAGGGAACCAGCCCCAGCATTTT. Its protein product is CASSRGTGNQPQHF.

This clone has only a few counts. The rearrangement uses TRBV7-8 and TRBJ2-6; TRBD1 agrees at 9 bases. J was trimmed by 2 bases and V by 1 base; bases with no gene match: 6. Germline CDR1 SGHVS, CDR2 FQNEAQ. The CDR3 sequence is 18 residues long. CDR3 in DNA: TGTGCCAGCAGCTTAGGCCCGGGACAGGGAGCTGGGGCCAACGTCCTGACTTTC. Protein product: CASSLGPGQGAGANVLTF. Using reference TRBV7-8 and TRBJ2-6 for the parts outside the CDR3, the full variable domain is GAGVSQSPRYKVAKRGQDVALRCDPISGHVSLFWYQQALGQGPEFLTYFQNEAQLDKSGLPSDRFFAERPEGSVSTLKIQRTQQEDSAVYLCASSLGPGQGAGANVLTFGAGSRLTVL.

The chain couples TRBV14 to TRBJ2-3; TRBD2 matches at 8 bases. Germline CDR1 SGHDN, CDR2 FVKESK. V was clipped by 2 bases and J by 14 bases; unmatched bases: 9. The CDR3 totals 13 residues. The CDR3 bases are TGTGCCAGCAGCCAATACCGAGCGGGGGAGATGTATTTT. As protein: CASSQYRAGEMYF.

J is TRBJ2-7 and V is TRBV29-1; 8 nucleotides agree with TRBD1. CDR1 is SQVTM and CDR2 is ANQGSEA in the germline V gene. CDR3 size: 13 residues. V dropped 7 bases and J dropped 3; count of bases not matched to a gene: 8. In nucleotides, the CDR3 is TGCAGCGCCGGGACAGGAGAATACTACGAGCAGTACTTC. Translating it yields CSAGTGEYYEQYF.

The rearrangement links TRBV11-2 to TRBJ2-7, with D possibly TRBD2 on 5 matching bases. The CDR3 extends over 14 amino acids. Germline V gives CDR1 SGHAT, CDR2 FQNNGV. Deletions cut 4 bases from V and 8 bases from J, with 18 bases between. CDR3 DNA: TGTGCCAGCAGCTCCCCCCTCGGACTTTTGAAGCAGTACTTC. Its translation: CASSSPLGLLKQYF.

This clone turned up a few times. This chain connects TRBV5-1 to TRBJ1-1, with D maybe TRBD1 (6 bases). The germline V gene encodes CDR1 SGHRS and CDR2 YFSETQ. There are 14 residues in the CDR3. V was clipped by 5 bases and J by 1 base, with 12 bases between them. The CDR3: CASRPTTGNTEAFF. CDR3 bases: TGCGCCAGCAGACCCACGACAGGGAACACTGAAGCTTTCTTT.

The rearrangement links TRBV21-1 to TRBJ2-5; the table calls TRBD1, which could not be checked here. TRBV21-1 is a pseudogene locus. The CDR3 is 16 amino acids. This CDR3 is CASPRDKRQLQETQYF. The CDR3 DNA sequence: TGTGCCAGCCCTCGAGACAAAAGACAGTTACAAGAGACCCAGTACTTC.

The chain's CDR3 is CSVEAKQGYEQYF. Here the CDR3 DNA reads TGCAGCGTCGAGGCCAAGCAGGGTTACGAGCAGTACTTC. The genes are TRBV29-1 and TRBJ2-7, with D perhaps TRBD1 (5 bases). The length of the CDR3 is 13 residues. CDR1 and CDR2 (germline): SQVTM, ANQGSEA. The V end lost 6 bases, the J end lost 4 bases, and 16 bases lay between the germline ends.

This chain joins TRBV5-4 and TRBJ2-1, with D perhaps matching TRBD2 (5 bases). The CDR3 extends over 16 amino acids. V gave up 1 base and J gave up 6 bases, with 17 bases separating them. CDR1 SGHNT and CDR2 YYREEE come from the germline V gene (reference sequence). In DNA, the CDR3 is TGTGCCAGCAGCTTGCGGCGGGCGTCCTTACCCAATGAGCAGTTCTTC. It yields the protein CASSLRRASLPNEQFF.

This clone was seen more than once but under ten times. The CDR3 DNA follows: TGTGCCTGGAGTGTAGGGACAGGGCACCAGCCCCAGCATTTT. It is translated as CAWSVGTGHQPQHF. The chain couples TRBV30 to TRBJ1-5; 9 nucleotides align to TRBD1. Germline CDR1 reads GTSNPN; CDR2 reads SVGIG (reference sequence). After removal of 0 bases from V and 7 bases from J, the junction contained 4 bases not matched to a gene. The CDR3 spans 14 residues.

The rearrangement joins TRBV5-1 to TRBJ1-1; TRBD1 might be the D (5 bases). In germline, CDR1 is SGHRS, CDR2 YFSETQ. Trimming left V 3 bases short and J 2 bases short, with 11 bases between. The CDR3 is made up of 14 amino acids. CDR3 bases: TGCGCCAGCAGCTCAGGACATACCAACACTGAAGCTTTCTTT. Translating gives CASSSGHTNTEAFF. Using reference TRBV5-1 and TRBJ1-1 for the parts outside the CDR3, the full variable domain is KAGVTQTPRYLIKTRGQQVTLSCSPISGHRSVSWYQQTPGQGLQFLFEYFSETQRNKGNFPGRFSGRQFSNSRSEMNVSTLELGDSALYLCASSSGHTNTEAFFGQGTRLTVV.

This clone has just a few counts. This chain connects TRBV6-5 to TRBJ2-7; 7 bases map to TRBD1. V lost 6 bases and J lost 3; bases outside the gene matches: 11. Germline lookup yields CDR1 MNHEY and CDR2 SVGAGI. The CDR3 totals 15 residues. CDR3 region: CASRLARDRVYEQYF. The CDR3 nucleotides are TGTGCCAGCAGACTGGCCCGGGACAGAGTCTACGAGCAGTACTTC.